This TCR beta chain stems from a study of cytomegalovirus exposure and HLA in healthy donors. Across the study: In an earlier analysis, 117 million unique TCR beta sequences were found from 150 million to 200 million T cells. General observations from the study: Cytomegalovirus-associated status was assigned to 150 to 200 TCR beta chains. Later analysis indicated greater clonal expansion among HLA-associated TCR beta chains than among equally common other chains.

About this clone itself: Its antigen remains unknown.

Trimming cost V 4 bases and J 5 bases; bases outside gene matches: 9. Germline CDR1 reads SGHNT; CDR2 reads YYREEE (reference sequence). This CDR3 has 15 amino acids. PCR used 60 Vbeta primers and 13 Jbeta primers. The method was immunoSEQ multiplex PCR; TCRdb's version includes in-frame clones alone and lacks a portion of them. This sample has some 120,000 clones, with roughly 69% found just once. Sequences were obtained from PBMCs. This receptor was identified in a woman in her 40s in good health and CMV-seropositive. The chain carries TRBV5-4 and TRBJ2-5; 9 positions agree with TRBD2. This CDR3 is CASSTKAGGGETQYF. For the CDR3, the DNA is TGTGCCAGCAGCACTAAAGCGGGGGGTGGGGAGACCCAGTACTTC.